This T cell receptor (beta chain) was obtained from a study of Ad26.COV2.S vaccination and SARS-CoV-2 variants. As for the study in general: Ad26.COV2.S, an intramuscular injection, was given once or twice 56 days apart.

Worth noting for this clone: Its specificity is not known.

Treatment meaning: 15 to 20 received Ad26.COV2.S at low or high dose, single or two shots; 5 received placebo; per-sample allocation not given. Sampling was done on day 63 after the first vaccine or placebo injection. The study, taken as a whole, reports: In TCR breadth and depth analyses, total T cell responses may have been underestimated. Spike-specific TCR breadth in vaccine recipients exceeded that seen in placebo recipients.

Method: immunoSEQ multiplex PCR; TCRdb's copy keeps in-frame clones and lacks some. The profile shows roughly 450,000 clones, around nine tenths of them singletons. Germline V gene lookup returns CDR1 SGHVS and CDR2 FNYEAQ. There are 15 residues in the CDR3. V lost 5 bases and J lost 4, with 14 bases in between. This chain connects TRBV7-6 to TRBJ2-2; a possible D gene is TRBD1 (6 bases). Source: peripheral blood, taken in a trial of Ad26.COV2.S vaccine versus placebo. This receptor was identified in a person aged 18-65 years who received the Ad26.COV2.S COVID-19 vaccine or a placebo. CDR3 sequence: CASSPRRGGTGELFF. As DNA, the CDR3 is TGTGCCAGCAGCCCTCGCAGGGGTGGCACCGGGGAGCTGTTTTTT.